The clone carrying this T cell receptor beta chain was observed a handful of times. Its antigen is as yet unknown. The CDR3 runs 12 residues. The germline gives CDR1 PRHDT, CDR2 FYEKMQ (reference sequence). Trimming took 1 base from V and 9 from J, leaving 4 bases between them. The data belong to a study of CD8 T cells in ankylosing spondylitis. TCRdb analysed the 5' RACE reads with MiXCR anew, one entry per CDR3 protein. The sample has roughly 200,000 distinct CDR3 sequences; 9.5% to 15% are singletons. Overall study findings and caveats: It appeared that ankylosing spondylitis blood was characterized by a TCR beta motif of several highly homologous variants.

The sequence was obtained from a male donor with ankylosing spondylitis or in good health (not recorded which). The source material was blood, either unsorted or a sorted T cell fraction (not recorded which). V gene TRBV13 combines with J gene TRBJ1-6; D gene ambiguous. The CDR3 DNA sequence: TGTGCCAGCAGCTTAGAAGGTTCACCCCTCCACTTT. It codes for CASSLEGSPLHF.